What follows are 3 T cell receptor beta chains derived from one specimen sequenced in a study of OX40 agonist ivuxolimab in advanced cancers. This table comes from immunoSEQ multiplex PCR, and its TCRdb copy is limited to in-frame clones, with some not included. The sample contains some 100,000 clones, around 84% of which appear only once. The sequenced sample was CD4+ or CD8+ T cells sorted from blood, obtained in a trial of the OX40 agonist ivuxolimab. Receptors were obtained from an adult with an advanced solid tumor such as melanoma, head and neck, liver or kidney cancer.

The rearrangement links TRBV30 to TRBJ2-1; TRBD2 is a possible D gene (6 bases). Trimming removed 5 bases from V and 4 bases from J, with 9 bases in between. CDR1 GTSNPN and CDR2 SVGIG come from the germline V gene (reference sequence). There are 12 residues in the CDR3. The CDR3 DNA sequence: TGTGCCTGGGAAGGGAGGTACAATGAGCAGTTCTTC. This encodes CAWEGRYNEQFF.

The genes are TRBV6-5 and TRBJ2-1, with 9 bases lining up with TRBD2. The CDR3 runs 15 residues. Germline CDR1 MNHEY, CDR2 SVGAGI. The junction had 9 bases not matched to a gene; V was cut back by 6 bases and J by 6 bases. This CDR3 is CASSPGLAGSNEQFF. The CDR3 DNA sequence: TGTGCCAGCAGCCCGGGACTAGCAGGATCCAATGAGCAGTTCTTC.

The gene calls are TRBV5-4 and TRBJ1-2, with D uncertain. The germline V gene encodes CDR1 SGHNT and CDR2 YYREEE (reference sequence). CDR3 size: 13 residues. Trimming cost V 4 bases and J 2 bases, with 9 bases left between them. DNA for the CDR3: TGTGCCAGCAGCCGACCGTCGAACTATGGCTACACCTTC. This gives the protein CASSRPSNYGYTF. Full variable domain (missing parts from reference TRBV5-4 and TRBJ1-2): ETGVTQSPTHLIKTRGQQVTLRCSSQSGHNTVSWYQQALGQGPQFIFQYYREEENGRGNFPPRFSGLQFPNYSSELNVNALELDDSALYLCASSRPSNYGYTFGSGTRLTVV.